This TCR beta chain was sequenced in a study of human CD8 memory T cell subsets (dated by TCRdb to about 2020). Context from the whole study: The clonal relationships among stem-like (TSTEM), progenitor exhausted-like (TPEX) and effector memory CD8+ T cell subsets were assessed by comparing the TCRbeta repertoires of these subsets. TCRbeta repertoires were obtained from a handful of donors, each contributing TSTEM, TPEX and effector memory subsets. On the study overall, not on this receptor specifically: Only TCRbeta chains were sequenced, and repertoire comparisons rested on over five donors tested with paired t-tests and Bonferroni correction. The stem-like TSTEM and TPEX subsets each shared clonotypes with effector memory cells, but the TSTEM and TPEX repertoires had minimal overlap with each other, suggesting distinct antigen spectra. Normalized Shannon-Wiener diversity was similarly high in TSTEM and TPEX subsets, while effector memory subsets were less diverse by comparison. Chao1 estimates suggested greater repertoire diversity in TSTEM than in TPEX subsets, potentially reflecting a broader range of specificities.

The germline V gene sets CDR1 to SGHRS and CDR2 to YFSETQ. Spanning cysteine to phenylalanine, the CDR3 consists of 15 amino acids. The record lacks a DNA sequence. A Human TCR Profiling Kit was used to prepare UMI-labeled 5' RACE TCRbeta libraries. Every TCRbeta library was prepared in parallel with an identical number of PCR cycles. Turning to the authors' computational methods: Between roughly 3,000 and 18,000 functional CDR3beta clonotypes were contained in each TCRbeta library. MIGEC 1.2.9 was used for UMI extraction and consensus assembly, with at least three reads per UMI being required. In-frame CDR3beta repertoires were extracted with MiXCR 3.0.3. Diversity metrics were computed in VDJtools 1.2.1 after downsampling each sample to 42,000 randomly selected UMIs. For each sample pair, the repertoire overlap metrics D, R and F2 were calculated in VDJtools using the top 3,000 clones. After TCRdb reprocessed the reads, each CDR3 protein sequence was kept as one row, without DNA. TCRdb, rather than the study authors, made the V and J calls. The table of this sample itemizes 3,500 to 5,000 distinct CDR3 sequences. The ten biggest clones cover about 35% of the sample.

Peripheral blood mononuclear cells were isolated from healthy donor buffy coats by density gradient separation. Negative magnetic separation using EasySep or MojoSort CD8+ T cell isolation kits was how the study enriched total CD8+ T cells. An RNeasy Mini Kit was used to extract total RNA from duplicate vials of some 160,000 sorted CD8+ T cells per subset. The PBMCs were used either fresh or after being cryopreserved in fetal bovine serum with about 9.3% DMSO. Fluorescence-activated cell sorting on a FACSAria III was used to sort the CD8+ T cell subsets to purity. Concerning this clonotype: Its antigen has not been determined.

The receptor was isolated from a human donor in good health. Here the chain combines TRBV5-1 and TRBJ2-1; TCRdb gives TRBD1 as the D gene, but with no DNA this cannot be confirmed. The sample was CD8+ T cells from PBMCs. The CDR3 loop reads CASSETGMGGNEQFF. The variable domain in full, with residues beyond the CDR3 obtained from the reference TRBV5-1 and TRBJ2-1 genes, is KAGVTQTPRYLIKTRGQQVTLSCSPISGHRSVSWYQQTPGQGLQFLFEYFSETQRNKGNFPGRFSGRQFSNSRSEMNVSTLELGDSALYLCASSETGMGGNEQFFGPGTRLTVL.